This T cell receptor (beta chain) was captured in a study of T cell repertoires in aging, cancer and after chemotherapy. The wider study: Chronic lymphocytic leukemia patients on fludarabine- or bendamustine-based regimens gave paired samples before and after chemotherapy. Study-wide points: The repertoire data cannot show anything about immunological memory following chemotherapy. Untreated cancer patients had significantly lower blood TCR diversity than age-matched healthy donors.

A mixed TRB-A/B primer pool amplified rearranged TRB by multiplex touch-down PCR. TCRdb analysed the multiplex PCR reads with MiXCR anew, one entry per CDR3 protein. Among just under 5,000 distinct CDR3 sequences listed, roughly 35% were seen once. TCR beta rearrangements were amplified from peripheral blood genomic DNA. This clonotype came up a few times. What it binds is unknown. The CDR3 loop spans 13 amino acids. Trimming left V 4 bases short and J 1 base short, with 8 bases between. Germline loops: CDR1 MNHEY, CDR2 SMNVEV (reference sequence). The sequence derives from a human donor with a blood cancer. V is TRBV27 and J is TRBJ2-7, with a tentative D call TRBD2 (6 bases). The sample comprised blood. This CDR3 reads CASSWGVSYEQYF. The DNA of the CDR3 is TGTGCCAGCAGTTGGGGGGTTTCCTACGAGCAGTACTTC.